These 19 T cell receptor beta chains came from one sample sequenced in a study of cytomegalovirus exposure and HLA in healthy donors. PCR used 60 Vbeta primers and 13 Jbeta primers. Some clones are missing from TCRdb's copy, which holds only in-frame ones; the method was immunoSEQ multiplex PCR. The sample records fewer than 150,000 clones, about 78% being singletons. The specimen was PBMCs. The receptors shown here come from a woman aged 25-40 years in good health and CMV-seropositive.

The chain joins TRBV19 to TRBJ1-5, with D possibly TRBD1 on 6 matching bases. Per germline, CDR1 LNHDA and CDR2 SQIVND (reference sequence). V lost 6 bases and J lost 0, with 12 bases in between. The CDR3 length is 15 residues. The CDR3 is CASRPGDNSNQPQHF. The CDR3 region has the DNA TGTGCCAGTAGGCCAGGGGACAATAGCAATCAGCCCCAGCATTTT.

The chain links TRBV7-2 to TRBJ2-5; unclear D gene. The J call is in doubt because the DNA end fits TRBJ2-7 better. This CDR3 is built from 13 residues. Looked up from germline, CDR1 is SGHTA and CDR2 is FQGNSA. The CDR3 DNA sequence: TGTGCCAGCAGCTTAGCTCCAGGTTACGAGCAGTACTTC. It specifies CASSLAPGYEQYF.

J is TRBJ2-1 and V is TRBV5-1; 8 bases are a match to TRBD2. The trim removed 3 bases at V and 4 bases at J, leaving 12 bases unmatched. Germline V lookup: CDR1 SGHRS, CDR2 YFSETQ. This CDR3 spans 17 amino acids. CDR3 nucleotides: TGCGCCAGCAGCTCTGGGGGGATTACTAGCGGTTACAATGAGCAGTTCTTC. Protein: CASSSGGITSGYNEQFF.

The J gene is TRBJ2-3, the V gene TRBV19, with TRBD2 identical over 7 bases. With 4 bases clipped from V and 0 bases from J, the junction kept 4 bases outside the gene matches. Germline loops: CDR1 LNHDA, CDR2 SQIVND (reference sequence). The CDR3 is made up of 15 amino acids. The CDR3, as DNA: TGTGCCAGTAGTAGCCAGGGACTAAGCACAGATACGCAGTATTTT. This encodes CASSSQGLSTDTQYF.

This clone has a single count. The V gene is TRBV29-1, the J gene TRBJ2-3, with 7 bases lining up with TRBD1. The germline V gene encodes CDR1 SQVTM and CDR2 ANQGSEA. The CDR3 loop spans 14 amino acids. V gave up 2 bases and J gave up 5 bases; unmatched junction bases: 7. The CDR3 coding sequence is TGCAGCGTTGAAAGGGACCCAGGGGGAGATACGCAGTATTTT. Translating it yields CSVERDPGGDTQYF.

CDR3 in DNA: TGCGCCAGCAGCCGGTCCGGGACAGGGGTCTACGAGCAGTACTTC. Protein product: CASSRSGTGVYEQYF. The chain couples TRBV4-1 to TRBJ2-7, with 10 bases matching TRBD1. CDR3 length equals 15 residues. J gave up 3 bases and V 4 bases, and 6 bases lay outside the gene matches. Germline V gene lookup returns CDR1 MGHRA and CDR2 YSYEKL.

V gene TRBV19 combines with J gene TRBJ1-6, with D perhaps matching TRBD1 (5 bases). V lost 10 bases to trimming and J lost 10 bases, with 17 bases between them. CDR3 length: 13 amino acids. Per germline, CDR1 LNHDA and CDR2 SQIVND (reference sequence). The CDR3 bases are TGTGCCACAGTAAGGGGTGAAGGATCACCCCTCCACTTT. Amino acid sequence: CATVRGEGSPLHF.

V gene TRBV19 combines with J gene TRBJ1-2; 7 positions match TRBD1. The CDR3 consists of 17 residues. V trimming: 3 bases; J trimming: 2 bases; junction bases outside the gene matches: 12. Germline assignment: CDR1 LNHDA and CDR2 SQIVND (reference sequence). This CDR3 is CASSIWVRGYENYGYTF. CDR3 coding DNA: TGTGCCAGTAGTATTTGGGTCAGGGGGTATGAGAACTATGGCTACACCTTC.

This clone turned up a few times. The chain employs TRBV6-1 and TRBJ2-1, with a tentative D call TRBD1 (5 bases). Trimming removed 1 base at V and 3 bases at J, with 16 bases between. The V gene's germline CDR1 is MNHNS and CDR2 SASEGT. There are 17 residues in the CDR3. The CDR3 spells CASSEGFGAGYYNEQFF. The CDR3 DNA follows: TGTGCCAGCAGTGAAGGGTTTGGGGCAGGTTACTACAATGAGCAGTTCTTC.

The V gene is TRBV4-1, the J gene TRBJ2-7; weak D call: TRBD2 (6 bases). V lost 1 base and J lost 3, with 16 bases in between. The CDR3 is 16 residues long. CDR1 is MGHRA and CDR2 is YSYEKL in the germline V gene. The chain's CDR3 is CASSQAVTSKSYEQYF. CDR3 bases: TGCGCCAGCAGCCAAGCTGTGACTAGTAAAAGCTACGAGCAGTACTTC.

The chain has TRBV28 and TRBJ1-1, with 8 bases fitting TRBD1. The CDR3 runs 14 residues. Looked up from germline, CDR1 is MDHEN and CDR2 is SYDVKM. J gave up 7 bases and V 2 bases, and 6 bases lay outside the gene matches. Written as DNA, the CDR3 is TGTGCCAGCAGTTTAGGTCAGGGGGCAGGTGAAGCTTTCTTT. Protein product: CASSLGQGAGEAFF.

Points on this clone: The junction departs from germline at one end; a sequencing error may be responsible. The chain links TRBV7-9 to TRBJ1-1; the D gene is possibly TRBD1 (6 bases). The CDR3 has 15 residues. CDR1 and CDR2 from the germline V gene are SEHNR and FQNEAQ (reference sequence). Written as DNA, the CDR3 is TGTTCCAGCAGCGGCCCACAGGGCTCGAACACTGAAGCTTTCTTT. As protein: CSSSGPQGSNTEAFF.

This chain joins TRBV30 and TRBJ2-1, with a weak D call TRBD2 (5 bases). From germline, CDR1 is GTSNPN and CDR2 SVGIG (reference sequence). CDR3 length: 12 residues. V was pared by 0 bases and J by 7 bases, with 7 bases between. The CDR3 spells CAWSVRGNEQFF. The DNA of the CDR3 is TGTGCCTGGAGTGTACGGGGAAATGAGCAGTTCTTC.

J is TRBJ1-4 and V is TRBV6-5; D is perhaps TRBD1 (5 bases). Trimming removed 3 bases at V and 8 bases at J, with 16 bases between. Germline assignment: CDR1 MNHEY and CDR2 SVGAGI. This CDR3 spans 15 amino acids. DNA of the CDR3: TGTGCCAGCAGTTATTATCCGGGGGTGAAAGAAAAACTGTTTTTT. It translates to CASSYYPGVKEKLFF.

The rearrangement uses TRBV12-5 and TRBJ1-3; D might be TRBD1 (5 bases). CDR3 length equals 14 residues. Germline V gene sequence: CDR1 LGHNT, CDR2 FRNRAP. Trimming took 6 bases from V and 5 from J, leaving 14 bases between them. CDR3 in amino acids: CASGGEALRNTIYF. The CDR3, as DNA: TGTGCTAGTGGGGGGGAGGCTCTGCGAAACACCATATATTTT.

The chain is built from TRBV13 and TRBJ2-3; no clear D. Trimming stripped 5 bases from V and 1 base from J, with 16 bases between. This CDR3 spans 16 amino acids. CDR1 and CDR2 (germline): PRHDT, FYEKMQ (reference sequence). CDR3 nucleotide sequence: TGTGCCAGCAGCCCGAATTACAGAAGAGGCACAGATACGCAGTATTTT. This sequence encodes CASSPNYRRGTDTQYF.

This clone was counted once. The V gene is TRBV4-1, the J gene TRBJ2-1; 7 bases align to TRBD2. CDR3 size: 16 residues. The V gene end was trimmed by 0 bases and the J gene end by 6 bases; junction bases not matched to a gene: 8. Per the germline V gene, CDR1 is MGHRA and CDR2 is YSYEKL. DNA for the CDR3: TGCGCCAGCAGCCAAGATGGGGCGGGGGTAGGCAATGAGCAGTTCTTC. Residues: CASSQDGAGVGNEQFF.

CDR3 sequence reads: CASSKELNYNEQFF. CDR3 in DNA: TGTGCCAGCAGCAAAGAACTGAACTACAATGAGCAGTTCTTC. The chain joins TRBV21-1 to TRBJ2-1; TRBD2 reflects the table's D call only, with no check against the DNA. TRBV21-1 is listed as a pseudogene. The CDR3 contains 14 residues.

The gene calls are TRBV6-1 and TRBJ1-6; 10 bases line up with TRBD1. V lost 8 bases, J lost 7 bases, and 2 bases stayed unmatched. The germline CDR1 and CDR2 sequences are MNHNS and SASEGT. This CDR3 contains 13 residues. DNA for the CDR3: TGTGCCAGCTTGGGACAGGGGAATTCACCCCTCCACTTT. Protein sequence: CASLGQGNSPLHF.